A single sample is the source of the 2 T cell receptor beta chains below, sequenced in a study of blood T cell repertoires in COVID-19. Assay used: immunoSEQ multiplex PCR; TCRdb lists only in-frame clones, some missing. The repertoire consists of hundreds of thousands of clones, with 85% to 90% occurring once and the leading ten covering around 1.7%. Sequencing was performed on PBMCs or T cells enriched from blood (not recorded which). These receptors all stem from a woman aged 18-29 years with acute COVID-19.

DNA of the CDR3: TGTGCCAGCAGCGTAGGGACCGGGACAGCACAAGAGACCCAGTACTTC. Translated: CASSVGTGTAQETQYF. The V gene is TRBV9, the J gene TRBJ2-5; 7 bases are shared with TRBD1. V trimming: 0 bases; J trimming: 2 bases; junction bases outside the gene matches: 7. Germline CDR1 reads SGDLS; CDR2 reads YYNGEE. The CDR3 has 16 amino acids.

The rearrangement joins TRBV19 to TRBJ2-1; 9 bases align to TRBD2. Germline trimming cut 7 bases from V and 5 bases from J; bases unmatched to any gene: 9. The germline V gene has CDR1 LNHDA and CDR2 SQIVND (reference sequence). CDR3 length: 15 amino acids. CDR3 bases: TGTGCCAGTACTCTGCGACTAGCGGCTAACAATGAGCAGTTCTTC. This translates into CASTLRLAANNEQFF.